This TCR beta chain was found in a study of tumor-infiltrating lymphocytes in primary liver carcinoma. Across the whole study: The patients presented with primary liver carcinoma, which was managed through surgical resection. Sequencing of the samples generated roughly 3.5 to 7.13 million productive TCRbeta reads, with similar yields across tissue types. Study observations and caveats: Unsorted bulk samples meant CD4+ and CD8+ repertoires went uncompared. Tumor-adjacent and tumor-blood pairs overlapped less than tumor region pairs did.

The template, about 510 ng total RNA, yielded TCR beta cDNA made with a constant-region primer. Libraries for TCR beta were built through three nested multiplex PCR rounds, which together made up a slightly modified ARM-PCR procedure. With TRBV1-TRBV30 forward primers and a C-beta reverse primer, the first two PCR rounds were run for nine to eleven cycles each. TCRdb fed the multiplex PCR reads into MiXCR, producing one record per CDR3 protein. Of about 330,000 distinct CDR3 sequences in the sample, approximately 64% are singletons; the top ten hold under 8.5%. The junction had 10 bases not matched to a gene; V was cut back by 1 base and J by 3 bases. The CDR3 runs to 17 residues. The V gene's germline CDR1 is SGHAT and CDR2 FQNNGV. In addition to blood RNA drawn from unsorted whole blood, germline DNA was extracted. About this clonotype: Its target is unknown.

The source is a man between 40 and 49 years old with primary liver carcinoma and hepatitis B virus infection. The genes are TRBV11-2 and TRBJ2-3; 7 bases are a match to TRBD1. Sequencing was done on a sample of peripheral blood. CDR3 in DNA: TGTGCCAGCAGCTTAGTGTCCATGGGACAGTGGACAGATACGCAGTATTTT. Translated: CASSLVSMGQWTDTQYF.